The 24 T cell receptor beta chains below come from one sample, sequenced in a study of blood T cell dynamics during melanoma immunotherapy. The assay was immunoSEQ multiplex PCR, and TCRdb's table has in-frame clones only and misses some. Among approximately 9,600 clones, approximately 89% were seen once, and the ten largest hold around 7%. Regarding time point: pre-treatment baseline. This specimen was blood, taken from a patient treated with checkpoint blockade. These receptors came from a human donor with melanoma.

V usage is TRBV18 and J usage is TRBJ2-7; D remains ambiguous. Germline V lookup: CDR1 KGHSH, CDR2 LQKENI. Trimming cost V 5 bases and J 0 bases, with 11 bases left between them. This CDR3 region has 14 residues. CDR3 in DNA: TGTGCCAGCTCAGTAACTCAATCCTCCTACGAGCAGTACTTC. It is translated as CASSVTQSSYEQYF.

The genes are TRBV6-5 and TRBJ2-7; D unclear. The CDR3 loop spans 13 amino acids. The germline V gene has CDR1 MNHEY and CDR2 SVGAGI. The V and J ends lost 0 bases and 4 bases respectively, with 7 bases between them. This CDR3 is CASSYSVGYEQYF. The CDR3 nucleotides are TGTGCCAGCAGTTACTCGGTGGGTTACGAGCAGTACTTC.

The CDR3 loop reads CASSYPGQGNQPQHF. For the CDR3, the DNA is TGTGCCAGCAGTTACCCGGGACAGGGTAATCAGCCCCAGCATTTT. This chain uses TRBV6-6 with TRBJ1-5, with 9 bases fitting TRBD1. Germline lookup yields CDR1 MNHNY and CDR2 SVGAGI (reference sequence). V shed 2 bases and J 4 bases; nucleotides not matched to a gene: 3. The CDR3 totals 15 residues.

The rearrangement links TRBV18 to TRBJ2-7, with D maybe TRBD2 (6 bases). Germline CDR1 KGHSH, CDR2 LQKENI. The V end lost 2 bases, the J end lost 3 bases, and 11 bases lay between the germline ends. The CDR3 consists of 14 residues. CDR3 residues: CASSPASGLYEQYF. The CDR3 region has the DNA TGTGCCAGCTCACCAGCCTCGGGACTCTACGAGCAGTACTTC.

The chain joins TRBV2 to TRBJ2-1; D remains unclear. Germline V gene data show CDR1 as SNHLY and CDR2 as FYNNEI. This CDR3 comprises 14 residues. Trimming pared 4 bases from V and 9 bases from J, leaving 16 bases between. This CDR3 is CASSGTVPSGEQFF. The CDR3 DNA reads as TGTGCCAGCAGTGGAACGGTACCCTCCGGTGAGCAGTTCTTC. Supplemented by reference TRBV2 and TRBJ2-1, the full variable domain reads EPEVTQTPSHQVTQMGQEVILRCVPISNHLYFYWYRQILGQKVEFLVSFYNNEISEKSEIFDDQFSVERPDGSNFTLKIRSTKLEDSAMYFCASSGTVPSGEQFFGPGTRLTVL.

This chain uses TRBV28 with TRBJ2-6; TRBD2 matches 8 bases. The CDR3 consists of 19 residues. The germline V gene has CDR1 MDHEN and CDR2 SYDVKM. With 5 bases clipped from V and 0 bases from J, the junction kept 12 bases outside the gene matches. DNA of the CDR3: TGTGCCAGCAGTCCGGCAGGTAGCGGGACCTACTCTGGGGCCAACGTCCTGACTTTC. Residues: CASSPAGSGTYSGANVLTF.

V and J are TRBV7-8 and TRBJ2-3; 9 bases line up with TRBD2. This CDR3 region has 17 residues. Germline trimming cut 5 bases from V and 10 bases from J; bases unmatched to any gene: 19. CDR1 and CDR2 from the germline V gene are SGHVS and FQNEAQ. CDR3 residues: CASSRFIVVAGASAQYF. The CDR3 DNA is TGTGCCAGCAGCCGTTTCATTGTGGTAGCGGGAGCTAGCGCGCAGTATTTT.

V and J are TRBV7-9 and TRBJ2-7, with TRBD1 matching 10 bases. CDR1 and CDR2 from the germline V gene are SEHNR and FQNEAQ (reference sequence). Trimming cost V 6 bases and J 2 bases; bases outside gene matches: 13. The CDR3 consists of 17 residues. The CDR3 protein is CASSTGTGEGNTYEQYF. The CDR3 coding sequence is TGTGCCAGCAGTACCGGGACAGGGGAAGGGAACACCTACGAGCAGTACTTC.

About this clone itself: Its ends do not fully match the called genes, so a read error is possible. The chain has TRBV11-2 and TRBJ2-1; 12 bases map to TRBD2. CDR1 SGHAT and CDR2 FQNNGV come from the germline V gene. The CDR3 has 15 amino acids. The CDR3 DNA reads as TGTGCCAGCAGCTCCCGACTAGCGGGAGTCCCCCTGGGGATCTTC. It specifies CASSSRLAGVPLGIF.

The V and J genes are TRBV5-1 and TRBJ2-3; TRBD2 matches 15 bases. In germline, CDR1 is SGHRS, CDR2 YFSETQ. The CDR3 length is 19 residues. V lost 0 bases to trimming and J lost 5 bases; unmatched junction nucleotides: 10. CDR3 in amino acids: CASSLAKGLAGGIGDTQYF. The CDR3 DNA follows: TGCGCCAGCAGCTTGGCCAAAGGACTAGCGGGAGGGATTGGAGATACGCAGTATTTT.

As to this clone: A junction boundary mismatches the germline segment, possibly from a read error. This sequence joins TRBV9 and TRBJ1-3, with 7 nucleotides matching TRBD1. The CDR3 consists of 16 residues. Germline CDR1 SGDLS, CDR2 YYNGEE. The CDR3 sequence is CASSPPGQSSGNTIYF. In DNA, the CDR3 is TGTGCCAGCAGCCCTCCGGGACAGAGCTCTGGGAACACCATATATTTT.

The chain is built from TRBV4-3 and TRBJ2-3; maybe TRBD2 (6 bases). CDR1 is LGHNA, CDR2 YSLEER, per germline. V gave up 2 bases and J gave up 4 bases, with 16 bases separating them. This CDR3 region has 16 residues. The CDR3 reads CASSQPTPTGADTQYF. The CDR3 DNA follows: TGCGCCAGCAGCCAACCCACACCCACGGGGGCAGATACGCAGTATTTT.

The chain carries TRBV5-1 and TRBJ2-2; 12 bases are shared with TRBD2. The CDR3 is 18 residues long. Germline V gives CDR1 SGHRS, CDR2 YFSETQ. The trim removed 0 bases at V and 1 base at J, leaving 4 bases unmatched. The CDR3 DNA follows: TGCGCCAGCAGCTTGGGACTAGCGGGAGCGGGGAACACCGGGGAGCTGTTTTTT. Protein product: CASSLGLAGAGNTGELFF.

This chain links TRBV2 with TRBJ2-7, with D uncertain. Trimming left V 5 bases short and J 3 bases short, with 8 bases between. CDR3 size: 12 residues. Germline V gives CDR1 SNHLY, CDR2 FYNNEI. The chain's CDR3 is CASSNSNYEQYF. The CDR3 DNA sequence: TGTGCCAGCAGTAACTCAAACTACGAGCAGTACTTC. Looking up the rest from reference TRBV2 and TRBJ2-7 gives the full variable domain: EPEVTQTPSHQVTQMGQEVILRCVPISNHLYFYWYRQILGQKVEFLVSFYNNEISEKSEIFDDQFSVERPDGSNFTLKIRSTKLEDSAMYFCASSNSNYEQYFGPGTRLTVT.

This chain joins TRBV25-1 and TRBJ2-7; D is unclear. Germline lookup yields CDR1 MGHDK and CDR2 SYGVNS. V lost 3 bases to trimming and J lost 2 bases, with 11 bases between them. This CDR3 region has 14 residues. The CDR3: CASSDPRSTYEQYF. CDR3 bases: TGTGCCAGCAGTGATCCCAGGTCCACCTACGAGCAGTACTTC.

The chain is built from TRBV25-1 and TRBJ2-1; TRBD1 aligns across 8 bases. Germline assignment: CDR1 MGHDK and CDR2 SYGVNS. The CDR3 has 14 residues. The trim removed 5 bases at V and 6 bases at J, leaving 6 bases unmatched. The CDR3 spells CASSHRTGINEQFF. Here the CDR3 DNA reads TGTGCCAGCAGTCATAGGACAGGGATCAATGAGCAGTTCTTC.

The chain links TRBV5-6 to TRBJ2-5; D not certain. This CDR3 has 14 amino acids. The V end was cut by 1 base, the J end by 0 bases, with 7 bases between. Germline V gene lookup returns CDR1 SGHDT and CDR2 YYEEEE. The CDR3 loop is CASSLKGYQETQYF. The CDR3 bases are TGTGCCAGCAGCTTGAAAGGGTACCAAGAGACCCAGTACTTC.

V usage is TRBV11-3 and J usage is TRBJ2-1; 7 bases match TRBD2. V shed 2 bases and J 6 bases; nucleotides not matched to a gene: 7. The CDR3 runs to 15 residues. The germline V gene encodes CDR1 SGHNT and CDR2 YENEEA. The CDR3 protein is CASSLNGGSGNEQFF. In DNA, the CDR3 is TGTGCCAGCAGCTTAAACGGCGGGAGCGGCAATGAGCAGTTCTTC.

V is TRBV7-9 and J is TRBJ2-7; D uncertain. Germline lookup yields CDR1 SEHNR and CDR2 FQNEAQ (reference sequence). The CDR3 extends over 12 amino acids. V gave up 5 bases and J gave up 7 bases, with 12 bases separating them. CDR3 sequence: CASSGATGEQYF. DNA of the CDR3: TGTGCCAGCAGCGGCGCCACTGGGGAGCAGTACTTC. The entire variable domain, with the rest obtained from reference TRBV7-9 and TRBJ2-7, is as follows: DTGVSQNPRHKITKRGQNVTFRCDPISEHNRLYWYRQTLGQGPEFLTYFQNEAQLEKSRLLSDRFSAERPKGSFSTLEIQRTEQGDSAMYLCASSGATGEQYFGPGTRLTVT.

J is TRBJ1-3 and V is TRBV2; D is undetermined. Germline V CDR1 and CDR2: SNHLY, FYNNEI. Trimming removed 8 bases at V and 0 bases at J, with 8 bases between. The length of the CDR3 is 13 residues. The CDR3 loop reads CASVRDSGNTIYF. CDR3 bases: TGTGCCAGCGTAAGGGACTCTGGAAACACCATATATTTT.

This chain uses TRBV28 with TRBJ1-4, with D maybe TRBD1 (6 bases). The CDR3 contains 15 residues. Per the germline V gene, CDR1 is MDHEN and CDR2 is SYDVKM. Trimming took off 8 bases at V and 8 bases at J, with 21 bases between the two ends. CDR3 loop: CASLSPTGGEEKLFF. CDR3 sequence (DNA): TGTGCCAGCCTTTCACCGACAGGAGGGGAGGAAAAACTGTTTTTT. The full variable domain, its missing parts supplied by reference TRBV28 and TRBJ1-4, is DVKVTQSSRYLVKRTGEKVFLECVQDMDHENMFWYRQDPGLGLRLIYFSYDVKMKEKGDIPEGYSVSREKKERFSLILESASTNQTSMYLCASLSPTGGEEKLFFGSGTQLSVL.

This chain links TRBV2 with TRBJ2-2; D ambiguous. The CDR3 sequence is 14 residues long. Trimming removed 7 bases from V and 0 bases from J, with 9 bases in between. Per the germline V gene, CDR1 is SNHLY and CDR2 is FYNNEI. CDR3 bases: TGTGCCAGCACGAAAGTGTCGAACACCGGGGAGCTGTTTTTT. Protein: CASTKVSNTGELFF.

The V and J genes are TRBV4-3 and TRBJ2-7, with D possibly TRBD1 on 5 matching bases. Per the germline V gene, CDR1 is LGHNA and CDR2 is YSLEER. This CDR3 has 18 amino acids. V was clipped by 0 bases and J by 0 bases, with 18 bases between them. CDR3 in amino acids: CASSQEIGAGVSSYEQYF. In DNA, the CDR3 is TGCGCCAGCAGCCAAGAAATAGGGGCTGGGGTTAGCTCCTACGAGCAGTACTTC.

This rearrangement joins TRBV2 to TRBJ1-4; the D gene is possibly TRBD1 (5 bases). Germline-derived CDR1 and CDR2 are SNHLY and FYNNEI. The V end lost 7 bases, the J end lost 0 bases, and 15 bases lay between the germline ends. CDR3 size: 16 residues. In DNA, the CDR3 is TGTGCCAGCAAAACTGACAGCTCTCCAACTAATGAAAAACTGTTTTTT. This gives the protein CASKTDSSPTNEKLFF.